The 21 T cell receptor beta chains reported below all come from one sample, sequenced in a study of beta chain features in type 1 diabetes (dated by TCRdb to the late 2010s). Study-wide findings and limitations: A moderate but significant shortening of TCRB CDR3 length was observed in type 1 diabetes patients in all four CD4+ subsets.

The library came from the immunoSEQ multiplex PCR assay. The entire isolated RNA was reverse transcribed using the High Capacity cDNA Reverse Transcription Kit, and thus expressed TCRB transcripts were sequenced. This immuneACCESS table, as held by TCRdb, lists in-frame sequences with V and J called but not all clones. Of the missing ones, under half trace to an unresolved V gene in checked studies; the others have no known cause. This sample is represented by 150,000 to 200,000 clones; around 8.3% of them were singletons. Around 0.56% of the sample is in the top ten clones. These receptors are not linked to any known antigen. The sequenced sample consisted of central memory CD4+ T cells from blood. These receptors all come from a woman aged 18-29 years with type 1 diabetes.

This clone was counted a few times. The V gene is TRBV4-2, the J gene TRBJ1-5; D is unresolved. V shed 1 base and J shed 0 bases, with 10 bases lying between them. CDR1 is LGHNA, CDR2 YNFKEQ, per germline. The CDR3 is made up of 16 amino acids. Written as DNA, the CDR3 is TGTGCCAGCAGCCAAGCGGGGTTGGATAGCAATCAGCCCCAGCATTTT. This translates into CASSQAGLDSNQPQHF.

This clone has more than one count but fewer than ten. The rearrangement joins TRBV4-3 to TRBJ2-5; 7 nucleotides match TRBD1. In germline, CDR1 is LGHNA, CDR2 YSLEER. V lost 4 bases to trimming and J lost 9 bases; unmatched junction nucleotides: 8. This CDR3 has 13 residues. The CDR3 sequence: CASSPDRTRAQYF. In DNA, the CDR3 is TGCGCCAGCAGCCCGGACAGGACAAGGGCCCAGTACTTC.

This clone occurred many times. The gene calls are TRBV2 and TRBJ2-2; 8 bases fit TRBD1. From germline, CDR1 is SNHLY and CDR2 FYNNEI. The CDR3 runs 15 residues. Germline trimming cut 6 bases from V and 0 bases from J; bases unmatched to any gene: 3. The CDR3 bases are TGTGCCAGCAGCGTGGACAGGGCGAACACCGGGGAGCTGTTTTTT. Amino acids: CASSVDRANTGELFF.

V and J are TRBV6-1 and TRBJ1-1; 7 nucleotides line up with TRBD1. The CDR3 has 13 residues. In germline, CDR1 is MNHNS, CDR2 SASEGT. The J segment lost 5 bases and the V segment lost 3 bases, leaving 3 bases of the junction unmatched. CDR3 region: CASSDRGETEAFF. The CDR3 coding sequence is TGTGCCAGCAGTGACAGGGGGGAGACTGAAGCTTTCTTT.

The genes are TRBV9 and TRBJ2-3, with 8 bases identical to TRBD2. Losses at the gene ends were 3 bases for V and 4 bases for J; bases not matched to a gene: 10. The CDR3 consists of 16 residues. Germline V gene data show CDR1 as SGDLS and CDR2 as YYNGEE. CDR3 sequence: CASSASLTSAADTQYF. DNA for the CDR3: TGTGCCAGCAGCGCCTCGTTGACTAGCGCGGCAGATACGCAGTATTTT.

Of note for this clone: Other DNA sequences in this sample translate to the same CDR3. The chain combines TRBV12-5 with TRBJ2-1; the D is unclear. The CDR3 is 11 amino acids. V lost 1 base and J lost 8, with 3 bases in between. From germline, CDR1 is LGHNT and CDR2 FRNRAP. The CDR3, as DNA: TGTGCTAGTGGTTTGGGAGATGAGCAGTTCTTC. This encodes CASGLGDEQFF.

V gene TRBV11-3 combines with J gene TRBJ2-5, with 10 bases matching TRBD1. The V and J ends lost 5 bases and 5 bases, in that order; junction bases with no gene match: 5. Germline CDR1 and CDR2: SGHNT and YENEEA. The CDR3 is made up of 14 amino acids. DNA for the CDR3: TGTGCCAGCAGCGCGACAGGGGGCCCGGAGACCCAGTACTTC. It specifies CASSATGGPETQYF.

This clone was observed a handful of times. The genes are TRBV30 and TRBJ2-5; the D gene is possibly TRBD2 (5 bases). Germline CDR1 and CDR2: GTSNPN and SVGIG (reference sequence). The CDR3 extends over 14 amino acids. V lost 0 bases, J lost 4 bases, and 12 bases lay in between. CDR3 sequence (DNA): TGTGCCTGGAGTGTAAACGTTGGAGGAGAGACCCAGTACTTC. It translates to CAWSVNVGGETQYF.

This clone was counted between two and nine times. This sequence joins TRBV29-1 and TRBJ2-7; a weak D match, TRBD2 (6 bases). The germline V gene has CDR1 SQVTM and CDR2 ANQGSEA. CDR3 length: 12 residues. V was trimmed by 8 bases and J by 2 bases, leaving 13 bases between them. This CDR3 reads CSTRTTTYEQYF. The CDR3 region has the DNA TGCAGCACCAGGACTACCACCTACGAGCAGTACTTC.

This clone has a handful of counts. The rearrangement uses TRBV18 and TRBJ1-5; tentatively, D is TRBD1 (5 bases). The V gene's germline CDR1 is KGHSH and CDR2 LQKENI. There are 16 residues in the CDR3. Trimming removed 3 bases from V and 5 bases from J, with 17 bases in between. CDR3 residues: CASSPRGSGHDQPQHF. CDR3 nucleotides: TGTGCCAGCTCACCGAGAGGATCAGGGCACGATCAGCCCCAGCATTTT.

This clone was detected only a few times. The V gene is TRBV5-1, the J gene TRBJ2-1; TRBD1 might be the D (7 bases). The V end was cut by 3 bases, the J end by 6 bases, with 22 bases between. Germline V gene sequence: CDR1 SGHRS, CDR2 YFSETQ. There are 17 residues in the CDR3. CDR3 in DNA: TGCGCCAGCAGCTGGGGGGACAGAACGATGGTTGCCAATGAGCAGTTCTTC. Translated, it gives CASSWGDRTMVANEQFF.

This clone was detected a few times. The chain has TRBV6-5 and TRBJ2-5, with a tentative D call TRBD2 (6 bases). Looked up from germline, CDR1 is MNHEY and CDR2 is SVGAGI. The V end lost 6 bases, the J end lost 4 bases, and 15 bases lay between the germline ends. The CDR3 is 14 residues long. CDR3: CASRSAGRAETQYF. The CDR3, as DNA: TGTGCCAGCAGGTCAGCGGGCCGGGCAGAGACCCAGTACTTC.

The CDR3 sequence is CASSYQNANYEQYF. The DNA for the CDR3 is TGTGCCAGCAGTTACCAAAATGCGAACTACGAGCAGTACTTC. V is TRBV6-5 and J is TRBJ2-7, with D uncertain. The V and J ends lost 2 bases and 3 bases respectively, with 11 bases between them. CDR1 and CDR2 from the germline V gene are MNHEY and SVGAGI. There are 14 residues in the CDR3.

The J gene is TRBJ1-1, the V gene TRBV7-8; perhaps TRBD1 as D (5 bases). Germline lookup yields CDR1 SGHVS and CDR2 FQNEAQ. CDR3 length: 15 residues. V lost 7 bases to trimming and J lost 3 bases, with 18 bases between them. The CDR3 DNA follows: TGTGCCAGCACGGCGGGACCCGGGGGACACACTGAAGCTTTCTTT. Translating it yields CASTAGPGGHTEAFF.

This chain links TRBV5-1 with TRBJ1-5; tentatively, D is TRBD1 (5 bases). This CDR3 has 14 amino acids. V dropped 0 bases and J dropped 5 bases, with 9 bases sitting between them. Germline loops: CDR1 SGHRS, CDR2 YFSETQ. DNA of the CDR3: TGCGCCAGCAGCTTGGACGGGGGGTATCAGCCCCAGCATTTT. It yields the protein CASSLDGGYQPQHF.

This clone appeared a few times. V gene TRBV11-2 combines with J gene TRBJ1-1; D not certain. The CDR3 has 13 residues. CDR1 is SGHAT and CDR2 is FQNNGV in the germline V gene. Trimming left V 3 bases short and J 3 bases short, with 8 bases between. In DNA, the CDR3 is TGTGCCAGCAGCTTGAGAATTGACACTGAAGCTTTCTTT. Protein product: CASSLRIDTEAFF.

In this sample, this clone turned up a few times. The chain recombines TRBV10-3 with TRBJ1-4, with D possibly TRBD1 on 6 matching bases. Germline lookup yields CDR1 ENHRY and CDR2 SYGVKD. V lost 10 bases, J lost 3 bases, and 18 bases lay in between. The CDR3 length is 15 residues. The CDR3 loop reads CASSLLQGSNEKLFF. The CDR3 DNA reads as TGTGCCAGCAGCCTATTACAGGGATCTAATGAAAAACTGTTTTTT.

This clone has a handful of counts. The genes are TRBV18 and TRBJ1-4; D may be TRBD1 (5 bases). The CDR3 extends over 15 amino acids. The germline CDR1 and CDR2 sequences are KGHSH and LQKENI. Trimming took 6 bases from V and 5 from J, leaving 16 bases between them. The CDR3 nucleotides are TGTGCCAGCTCCCGTGACGGCGGGGGAAATGAAAAACTGTTTTTT. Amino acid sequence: CASSRDGGGNEKLFF.

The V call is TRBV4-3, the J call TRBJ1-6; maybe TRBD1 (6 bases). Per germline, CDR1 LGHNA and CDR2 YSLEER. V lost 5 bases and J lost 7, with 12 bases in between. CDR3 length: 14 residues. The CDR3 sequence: CASSLDSPNSPLHF. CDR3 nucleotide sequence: TGCGCCAGCAGCTTGGACAGCCCCAATTCACCCCTCCACTTT.

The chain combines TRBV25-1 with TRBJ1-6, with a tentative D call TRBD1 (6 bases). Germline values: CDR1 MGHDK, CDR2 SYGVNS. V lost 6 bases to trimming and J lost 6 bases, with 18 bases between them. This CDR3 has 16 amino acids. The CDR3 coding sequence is TGTGCCAGCAGACAAGCGGGGGCGCATCCTAATTCACCCCTCCACTTT. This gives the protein CASRQAGAHPNSPLHF.

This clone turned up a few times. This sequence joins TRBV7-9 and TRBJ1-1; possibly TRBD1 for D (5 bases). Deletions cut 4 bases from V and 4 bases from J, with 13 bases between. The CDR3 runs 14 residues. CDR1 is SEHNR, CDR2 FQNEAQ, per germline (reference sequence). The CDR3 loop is CASSSRVSTTEAFF. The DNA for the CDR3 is TGTGCCAGCAGCTCCAGGGTTTCGACCACTGAAGCTTTCTTT.